A single sample gave rise to the 24 T cell receptor beta chains below, sequenced in a study of blood T cell repertoires in COVID-19. Libraries were prepared by immunoSEQ multiplex PCR; TCRdb keeps only in-frame clonotypes and omits some of them. In the table there are about 140,000 clones, roughly 84% of which are singletons. The specimen sequenced was peripheral blood. The receptor source for this set is a human donor in a cohort sampled during active COVID-19.

This clone was counted once. The chain employs TRBV19 and TRBJ1-1, with D unclear. V was trimmed by 7 bases and J by 0 bases, leaving 15 bases between them. Germline-derived CDR1 and CDR2 are LNHDA and SQIVND (reference sequence). CDR3 length: 15 amino acids. DNA for the CDR3: TGTGCCAGTACCCCTTGGCAGACAATGAACACTGAAGCTTTCTTT. It translates to CASTPWQTMNTEAFF.

The V gene is TRBV7-9, the J gene TRBJ2-5; TRBD1 agrees at 7 bases. The germline V gene has CDR1 SEHNR and CDR2 FQNEAQ (reference sequence). This CDR3 comprises 15 residues. J lost 4 bases, V lost 7 bases, and 12 bases had no gene match. The CDR3 sequence: CASTDYRDRAETQYF. CDR3 sequence (DNA): TGTGCCAGCACCGATTATAGAGACAGGGCAGAGACCCAGTACTTC.

This chain joins TRBV6-5 and TRBJ2-1, with a tentative D call TRBD2 (5 bases). The CDR3 covers 14 residues. Germline V CDR1 and CDR2: MNHEY, SVGAGI. With 6 bases removed from V and 5 bases from J, the gap between germline ends came to 14 bases. The CDR3 is CASRQWELNNEQFF. DNA for the CDR3: TGTGCCAGCAGACAATGGGAGCTGAACAATGAGCAGTTCTTC.

Written as DNA, the CDR3 is TGTGCCAGCAGCCAAAACTACCGCTCTGGAAACACCATATATTTT. Translated: CASSQNYRSGNTIYF. The rearrangement joins TRBV14 to TRBJ1-3; unclear D gene. The CDR3 consists of 15 residues. Germline CDR1 and CDR2: SGHDN and FVKESK. The V and J ends lost 2 bases and 0 bases respectively, with 8 bases between them.

The rearrangement uses TRBV18 and TRBJ1-5, with 8 bases lining up with TRBD1. This CDR3 contains 14 residues. Trimming cost V 4 bases and J 6 bases; bases outside gene matches: 5. The germline V gene has CDR1 KGHSH and CDR2 LQKENI. Here the CDR3 DNA reads TGTGCCAGCTCACTTCAGGGGGCGGGTCAGCCCCAGCATTTT. This sequence encodes CASSLQGAGQPQHF.

V and J are TRBV6-5 and TRBJ2-3, with 12 bases fitting TRBD2. The CDR3 runs to 15 residues. V lost 6 bases and J lost 8; bases outside the gene matches: 9. Germline CDR1 reads MNHEY; CDR2 reads SVGAGI. The CDR3 region has the DNA TGTGCCAGCAGCTCACTAGCGGGGGGAAGTAGTACGCAGTATTTT. Its translation is CASSSLAGGSSTQYF.

The rearrangement uses TRBV9 and TRBJ2-3; TRBD2 aligns across 11 bases. J lost 6 bases, V lost 3 bases, and 3 bases had no gene match. The CDR3 is 14 amino acids. Germline CDR1 and CDR2: SGDLS and YYNGEE. CDR3 residues: CASSARTSGDTQYF. The CDR3 region has the DNA TGTGCCAGCAGCGCCAGGACTAGCGGGGATACGCAGTATTTT.

The V call is TRBV19, the J call TRBJ1-1; TRBD1 matches at 7 bases. CDR1 and CDR2 (germline): LNHDA, SQIVND (reference sequence). This CDR3 contains 15 residues. V gave up 0 bases and J gave up 3 bases; unmatched junction bases: 4. CDR3 nucleotides: TGTGCCAGTAGTATAGAAGGCAGGGGGTACACTGAAGCTTTCTTT. Its translation: CASSIEGRGYTEAFF.

The chain couples TRBV19 to TRBJ1-3, with TRBD1 matching over 7 bases. There are 16 residues in the CDR3. CDR1 LNHDA and CDR2 SQIVND come from the germline V gene (reference sequence). V trimming: 6 bases; J trimming: 2 bases; junction bases outside the gene matches: 10. As DNA, the CDR3 is TGTGCCAGTAGACGTATACAGACAGGGACTGGAAACACCATATATTTT. Its protein is CASRRIQTGTGNTIYF.

The rearrangement joins TRBV2 to TRBJ2-2; 8 bases fit TRBD2. CDR3 length equals 14 residues. Trimming at V came to 8 bases and at J to 7 bases, leaving 9 bases not matched to a gene. CDR1 is SNHLY, CDR2 FYNNEI, per germline. The CDR3 nucleotides read TGTGCCAGCTGGACGGGGGGGGCTGGCGGGGAGCTGTTTTTT. As protein: CASWTGGAGGELFF.

The count of this clone is one. This chain uses TRBV3-1 (or the pseudogene TRBV3-2) with TRBJ1-1; D call uncertain. Germline V gene lookup returns CDR1 LGHDT and CDR2 YNNKEL (reference sequence). Trimming cost V 4 bases and J 1 base, with 10 bases left between them. This CDR3 contains 14 residues. The CDR3 DNA reads as TGTGCCAGCAGCCCGCTTACGGGGAACACTGAAGCTTTCTTT. It codes for CASSPLTGNTEAFF.

This clone was counted once. The chain carries TRBV19 and TRBJ2-5; TRBD1 agrees at 8 bases. Germline assignment: CDR1 LNHDA and CDR2 SQIVND (reference sequence). V dropped 5 bases and J dropped 5; count of bases not matched to a gene: 7. CDR3 length: 14 residues. This CDR3 reads CASSPSWDRETQYF. The CDR3 coding sequence is TGTGCCAGTAGTCCGTCATGGGACAGGGAGACCCAGTACTTC.

The sample holds a few counts of this clone. The chain links TRBV9 to TRBJ2-3, with D perhaps matching TRBD2 (5 bases). Per germline, CDR1 SGDLS and CDR2 YYNGEE. The length of the CDR3 is 14 residues. The V end lost 0 bases, the J end lost 1 base, and 6 bases lay between the germline ends. The CDR3 coding sequence is TGTGCCAGCAGCGTAGCGCGGGGCACAGATACGCAGTATTTT. Residues: CASSVARGTDTQYF.

The chain has TRBV7-9 and TRBJ1-4, with a weak D call TRBD1 (6 bases). There are 16 residues in the CDR3. Trimming pared 1 base from V and 7 bases from J, leaving 16 bases between. Germline CDR1 is SEHNR and CDR2 is FQNEAQ (reference sequence). The CDR3 reads CASSLDFPGAGEKLFF. The CDR3 bases are TGTGCCAGCAGCTTAGATTTTCCAGGGGCGGGTGAAAAACTGTTTTTT.

This clone showed up just once. V gene TRBV5-6 combines with J gene TRBJ1-1; TRBD1 aligns across 9 bases. CDR1 and CDR2 from the germline V gene are SGHDT and YYEEEE. The CDR3 consists of 15 residues. V shed 1 base and J 7 bases; nucleotides not matched to a gene: 8. CDR3 residues: CASSLTHRTGVEAFF. The CDR3 bases are TGTGCCAGCAGCTTGACGCACAGGACAGGGGTTGAAGCTTTCTTT.

This clone was detected only a few times. The chain employs TRBV2 and TRBJ1-5, with 7 positions matching TRBD1. Trimming cost V 7 bases and J 1 base; bases outside gene matches: 1. Germline-derived CDR1 and CDR2 are SNHLY and FYNNEI. The CDR3 spans 13 residues. CDR3 nucleotides: TGTGCCAGCATGGGACAGAGCAATCAGCCCCAGCATTTT. This codes for CASMGQSNQPQHF.

V is TRBV6-5 and J is TRBJ1-5, with 7 bases lining up with TRBD1. This CDR3 has 15 residues. Germline V gene data show CDR1 as MNHEY and CDR2 as SVGAGI. The junction had 8 bases not matched to a gene; V was cut back by 5 bases and J by 4 bases. CDR3 sequence reads: CASSSQGDRNQPQHF. The CDR3 DNA sequence: TGTGCCAGCAGTAGCCAGGGGGATCGGAATCAGCCCCAGCATTTT.

This chain connects TRBV7-6 to TRBJ1-3, with a possible D match to TRBD1 (5 bases). Germline CDR1 and CDR2: SGHVS and FNYEAQ. The V gene lost 5 bases and the J gene lost 0 bases, with 14 bases spanning the gap. The length of the CDR3 is 16 residues. The CDR3 DNA reads TGTGCCAGCAGCACGCACCCGACAGTCTCTGGAAACACCATATATTTT. Translation: CASSTHPTVSGNTIYF.

The rearrangement uses TRBV6-5 and TRBJ1-1; D might be TRBD1 (6 bases). The CDR3 sequence is 15 residues long. The germline V gene encodes CDR1 MNHEY and CDR2 SVGAGI. Trimming stripped 7 bases from V and 3 bases from J, with 18 bases between. The CDR3 spells CASTSKLGGHTEAFF. The CDR3 DNA reads TGTGCCAGCACCTCAAAATTGGGGGGGCACACTGAAGCTTTCTTT.

The chain is built from TRBV12-3 or TRBV12-4 and TRBJ2-3, with unresolved D. This CDR3 comprises 12 residues. Trimming removed 6 bases from V and 1 base from J, with 5 bases in between. The CDR3 region has the DNA TGTGCCAGCAGCTCTGGCACAGATACGCAGTATTTT. Residues: CASSSGTDTQYF.

This sequence joins TRBV4-1 and TRBJ2-7, with D maybe TRBD1 (6 bases). Germline V lookup: CDR1 MGHRA, CDR2 YSYEKL. The CDR3 is made up of 16 amino acids. V lost 0 bases and J lost 0, with 12 bases in between. CDR3 residues: CASSQELQGASYEQYF. As DNA, the CDR3 is TGCGCCAGCAGCCAAGAACTACAGGGAGCCTCCTACGAGCAGTACTTC.

V and J are TRBV3-1 (or the pseudogene TRBV3-2) and TRBJ2-1, with TRBD2 matching over 7 bases. The CDR3 consists of 14 residues. V gave up 4 bases and J gave up 8 bases; unmatched junction bases: 8. The V gene's germline CDR1 is LGHDT and CDR2 YNNKEL (reference sequence). CDR3 in amino acids: CASSPAGVRDEQFF. The CDR3 nucleotides read TGTGCCAGCAGCCCGGCGGGGGTTAGGGATGAGCAGTTCTTC.

The CDR3, as DNA: TGTGCCAGCAGCCCAGGATACGAGCAGTACTTC. This sequence encodes CASSPGYEQYF. The V and J genes are TRBV3-1 (or the pseudogene TRBV3-2) and TRBJ2-7; D uncertain. The CDR3 contains 11 residues. Between the trimmed V and J ends, which lost 4 bases and 4 bases, there was a span of 5 bases. Germline loops: CDR1 LGHDT, CDR2 YNNKEL (reference sequence).

This sequence joins TRBV18 and TRBJ1-1; tentatively, D is TRBD1 (6 bases). The germline CDR1 and CDR2 sequences are KGHSH and LQKENI. This CDR3 is built from 13 residues. With 3 bases removed from V and 5 bases from J, the gap between germline ends came to 10 bases. Here the CDR3 reads CASSPPGATEAFF. For the CDR3, the DNA is TGTGCCAGCTCACCCCCAGGGGCAACTGAAGCTTTCTTT.